The T cell receptor (beta chain) described here comes from a study of graft-versus-host responses after intestinal transplantation (dated by TCRdb to the early 2020s). In the study overall: Multivisceral, liver-intestinal, or isolated intestinal transplants were received by the recipients. A peak of at least 4% donor T cells among recipient peripheral blood mononuclear cells was the definition used for donor T cell macrochimerism. To identify alloreactive clones, pre-transplant mixed lymphocyte reaction products were sequenced and compared with unstimulated pre-transplant donor and recipient T cells. The cohort enrolled approximately 24 intestinal transplant recipients, one of whom was a retransplant, and a few patients without pretransplant specimens were excluded. After intestinal transplantation, graft-versus-host and host-versus-graft alloreactive T cell clones in the graft, circulation and bone marrow were tracked using bulk TCR-beta CDR3 sequencing. Anti-thymocyte globulin induction was given to all recipients, followed by maintenance tacrolimus and steroids for about 3 years. Rather than going through the commercial service, samples from a few later patients were sequenced in-house on an Illumina MiSeq and processed with MiXCR.

Preparation of the library involved the immunoSEQ multiplex PCR assay. In most patients, genomic DNA was isolated using the Qiagen DNeasy Blood and Tissue Kit and sent frozen to Adaptive Biotechnologies for TCR sequencing. High-throughput TCR-beta CDR3 sequencing of genomic DNA from most patients was performed by Adaptive Biotechnologies. On the study's bioinformatics: Adaptive's ImmunoSEQ software supplied the TCR sequencing data for 18 patients, while MiXCR and VDJtools were used to process a few other patients. To correct CD4 versus CD8 sorting errors, sequences present in both subsets at a frequency ratio below 5:1 were removed. Because the origin of CDR3 nucleotide sequences shared between donor and recipient could not be assigned, those sequences were removed. At least 2-fold expansion over unstimulated cells and a minimum CFSE-low frequency of 0.002% (template counts) or 0.001% (read counts) were required for clones to be classified as alloreactive. A clone was considered mappable if detected in the sequenced pre-transplant spleen, lymph node, or MLR CFSE-low populations of the donor or recipient. Cumulative frequency of alloreactive clones was calculated as a percentage of all sequences weighted by copy number. TCRdb carries this immuneACCESS record with in-frame sequences only. Its versions omit some clonotypes, under half of them owing to an unresolved V gene in the studies checked, with the rest unexplained. The V and J calls and the clone size are those of that table, but D and trimming were determined from the DNA. The sample table records about 110,000 clones; around 92% of these occur just once. The ten largest clones add up to less than 1.5% of the sample.

Notes on this clone: The antigen it binds to is not known. No much larger clone is present one base from it, and per-base qualities are unavailable.

This specimen's time point label, per the study, means: cells obtained before transplantation from donor or recipient. CD3+CD4+ and CD3+CD8+ populations were FACS-sorted from unstimulated pre-transplant donor and recipient cells taken from spleen or lymph nodes. On the study overall, not on this receptor specifically: In patients with donor T cell macrochimerism, the allografts had high GvH to HvG T cell clonal ratios. GvH clones were found in recipient bone marrow, and some of the GvH clones appeared earlier in ileal mucosa or blood, which is consistent with an intestinal mucosal origin. Conclusions were limited by the relatively low number and heterogeneity of intestinal transplant patients. Early after transplant, peak levels of circulating GvH clones were associated with declines in HvG clones.

The sample here was unstimulated CD8+ T cells sorted from spleen or lymph node cells, taken before transplant. The receptor comes from a human donor who was the organ donor for an intestinal transplant.

The sequence in DNA is TGTGCCAGCAGCCCCAATGGGGGGGCAACCGGGGAGCTGTTTTTT. Its coded protein is CASSPNGGATGELFF. The chain uses TRBV7-3 and TRBJ2-2; the D gene is perhaps TRBD2, on 7 matching bases. The CDR3 runs 15 amino acids, cysteine and phenylalanine included. Only CDR3 DNA is held: 45 bases, read in frame from base 1. The junction shows trimming of 5 bases on V and 5 bases on J, plus 15 bases between the germline ends. CDR1 and CDR2 were assigned from the germline V gene as SGHTA and FQGTGA.